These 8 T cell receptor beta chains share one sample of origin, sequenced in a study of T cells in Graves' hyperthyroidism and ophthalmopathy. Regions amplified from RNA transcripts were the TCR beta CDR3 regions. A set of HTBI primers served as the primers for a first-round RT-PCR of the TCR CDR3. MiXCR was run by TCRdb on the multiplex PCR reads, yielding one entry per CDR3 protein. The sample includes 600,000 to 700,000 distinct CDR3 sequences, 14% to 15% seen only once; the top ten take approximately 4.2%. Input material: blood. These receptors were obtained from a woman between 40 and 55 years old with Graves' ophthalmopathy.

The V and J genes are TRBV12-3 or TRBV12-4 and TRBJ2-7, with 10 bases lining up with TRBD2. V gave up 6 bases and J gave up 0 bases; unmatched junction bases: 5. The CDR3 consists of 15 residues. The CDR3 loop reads CASSGLAETSYEQYF. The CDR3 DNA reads TGTGCCAGCAGCGGACTAGCGGAAACCTCCTACGAGCAGTACTTC.

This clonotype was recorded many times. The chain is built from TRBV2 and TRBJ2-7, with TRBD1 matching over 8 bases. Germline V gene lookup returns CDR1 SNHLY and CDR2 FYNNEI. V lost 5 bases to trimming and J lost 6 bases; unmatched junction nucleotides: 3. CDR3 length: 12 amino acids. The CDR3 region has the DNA TGTGCCAGCAGTTACAGGGGGAGCGAGCAGTACTTC. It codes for CASSYRGSEQYF.

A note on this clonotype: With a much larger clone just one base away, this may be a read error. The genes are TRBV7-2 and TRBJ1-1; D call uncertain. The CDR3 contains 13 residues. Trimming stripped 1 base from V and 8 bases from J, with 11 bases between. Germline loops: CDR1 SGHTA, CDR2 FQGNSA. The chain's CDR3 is CASSLVRVAEAFF. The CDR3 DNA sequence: TGTGCCAGCAGCTTAGTGAGGGTGGCGGAAGCTTTCTTT.

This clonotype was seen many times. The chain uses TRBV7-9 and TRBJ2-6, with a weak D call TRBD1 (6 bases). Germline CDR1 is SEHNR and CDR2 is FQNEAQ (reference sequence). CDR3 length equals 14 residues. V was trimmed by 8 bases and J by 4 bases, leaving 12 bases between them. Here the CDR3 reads CASSVGTGANVLTF. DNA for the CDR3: TGTGCCAGCTCGGTCGGGACAGGGGCCAACGTCCTGACTTTC.

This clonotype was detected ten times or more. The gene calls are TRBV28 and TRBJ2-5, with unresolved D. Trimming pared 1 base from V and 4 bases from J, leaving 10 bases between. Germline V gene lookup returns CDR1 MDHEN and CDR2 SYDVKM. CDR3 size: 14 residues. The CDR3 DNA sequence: TGTGCCAGCAGTTTATCCGGACCTATAGAGACCCAGTACTTC. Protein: CASSLSGPIETQYF. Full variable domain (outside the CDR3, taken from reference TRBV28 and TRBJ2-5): DVKVTQSSRYLVKRTGEKVFLECVQDMDHENMFWYRQDPGLGLRLIYFSYDVKMKEKGDIPEGYSVSREKKERFSLILESASTNQTSMYLCASSLSGPIETQYFGPGTRLLVL.

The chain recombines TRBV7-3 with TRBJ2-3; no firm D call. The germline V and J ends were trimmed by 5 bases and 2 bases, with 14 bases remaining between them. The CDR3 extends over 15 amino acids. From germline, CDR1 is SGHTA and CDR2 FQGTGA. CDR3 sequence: CASSEADGLTDTQYF. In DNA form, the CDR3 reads TGTGCCAGCAGCGAAGCCGACGGTCTCACAGATACGCAGTATTTT.

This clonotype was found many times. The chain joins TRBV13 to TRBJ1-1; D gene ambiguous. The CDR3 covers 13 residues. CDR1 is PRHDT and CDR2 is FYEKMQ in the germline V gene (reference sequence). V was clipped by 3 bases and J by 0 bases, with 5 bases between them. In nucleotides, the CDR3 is TGTGCCAGCAGCTTGTTCATGAACACTGAAGCTTTCTTT. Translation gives CASSLFMNTEAFF.

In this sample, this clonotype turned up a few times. CDR3 sequence (DNA): TGTGCCAGCAGCTTAGCCCCAGATGGAAACACCATATATTTT. Protein product: CASSLAPDGNTIYF. The chain has TRBV7-9 and TRBJ1-3; D is ambiguous. Germline V lookup: CDR1 SEHNR, CDR2 FQNEAQ (reference sequence). This CDR3 contains 14 residues. V lost 0 bases and J 3 bases, leaving 6 bases between the germline ends.